The clone carrying this T cell receptor (beta chain) has ten or more counts. This sample is part of a study of regulatory T cells in long-lasting Graves disease. About the study: Graves' patients diagnosed newly had used antithyroid drugs under 3 months.

Relying on iRepertoire HTBI primers and Arm-PCR of CDR3 regions, the team built TCR beta libraries. Original processing notes: Identified across the samples were 60 to 70 TRBV segments and over 11 TRBJ segments. TCRdb re-analysed the multiplex PCR reads in MiXCR, keeping a single row per CDR3 protein. In this record, the V and J calls reflect TCRdb's handling and not the investigators' own analysis. The sample shows about half a million distinct CDR3 sequences, approximately 12% of them seen only once. The CDR3 consists of 19 residues. Trimming pared 4 bases from V and 1 base from J, leaving 20 bases between. Germline CDR1 is MDHEN and CDR2 is SYDVKM. Time point of the sample: newly diagnosed GD, antithyroid drugs for less than 3 months. RNA extracted from PBMCs served as the sequencing template. The sample was also linked to a second study, of T cells in Graves' hyperthyroidism and ophthalmopathy. This second study says: Carried out on the TCR CDR3, a first-round RT-PCR used the HTBI primer set.

The receptor's source is a woman under 40 with Graves disease. The material was peripheral blood mononuclear cells (PBMCs), obtained at new diagnosis, from a patient treated with antithyroid drugs. V usage is TRBV28 and J usage is TRBJ2-6; TRBD1 is a possible D gene (6 bases). CDR3 amino acids: CASSSPPGDVWSGANVLTF. In DNA form, the CDR3 reads TGTGCCAGCAGTTCCCCTCCAGGGGACGTTTGGTCTGGGGCCAACGTCCTGACTTTC.